This T cell receptor beta chain was captured in a study of tumor and adjacent non-tumor tissue in lung cancer. No cell sorting was done before RNA was extracted from the tissue. This non-tumor lung sample came from over 3 cm beyond the tumor edge. Between August and November 2014, newly diagnosed, chemotherapy-naive lung cancer patients underwent thoracic surgery in China. About this clonotype: One base away lies a much larger clone, so this may be a sequencing read error.

Three rounds of nested PCR, following a modified ARM-PCR protocol, produced the TCRbeta library. One entry per CDR3 protein, called by TCRdb with MiXCR from the multiplex PCR reads. The sample contains about 50,000 distinct CDR3 sequences, 74% of which appear only once. The sequence was obtained from a woman aged 60-75 years with non-small cell lung cancer. The sample was distant non-tumor lung tissue.

This CDR3 is CASSKQIYCYTF. Written as DNA, the CDR3 is TGTGCCAGCAGTAAACAGATCTATTGCTACACCTTC. This rearrangement joins TRBV28 to TRBJ1-2; D ambiguous. CDR1 MDHEN and CDR2 SYDVKM come from the germline V gene. This CDR3 is built from 12 residues.